What follows is one T cell receptor (beta chain) and its context. The germline gene is not matched at one end of the junction; a read error may be the cause. The CDR3 consists of 11 residues. The germline gives CDR1 MNHNS, CDR2 SASEGT. Data came from immunoSEQ multiplex PCR; TCRdb stores just in-frame clones and leaves some out. The sample comprises roughly 400,000 clones, around nine tenths of which are singletons, and 1.4% rests with the top ten. This entry is derived from a study of blood T cell repertoires in COVID-19. Looking at the study overall: Specimens from acute and convalescent COVID-19 originated in the United States, Italy and Spain.

The sequencing sample was made of PBMCs or T cells enriched from blood (not recorded which). This chain joins TRBV6-1 and TRBJ1-5, with unresolved D. This clonotype originated in a woman aged 18-30 years who had been exposed to COVID-19. The CDR3 coding sequence is TGTGCCAGCATTGAAACGGGACCCCAGCATTTT. It encodes CASIETGPQHF.